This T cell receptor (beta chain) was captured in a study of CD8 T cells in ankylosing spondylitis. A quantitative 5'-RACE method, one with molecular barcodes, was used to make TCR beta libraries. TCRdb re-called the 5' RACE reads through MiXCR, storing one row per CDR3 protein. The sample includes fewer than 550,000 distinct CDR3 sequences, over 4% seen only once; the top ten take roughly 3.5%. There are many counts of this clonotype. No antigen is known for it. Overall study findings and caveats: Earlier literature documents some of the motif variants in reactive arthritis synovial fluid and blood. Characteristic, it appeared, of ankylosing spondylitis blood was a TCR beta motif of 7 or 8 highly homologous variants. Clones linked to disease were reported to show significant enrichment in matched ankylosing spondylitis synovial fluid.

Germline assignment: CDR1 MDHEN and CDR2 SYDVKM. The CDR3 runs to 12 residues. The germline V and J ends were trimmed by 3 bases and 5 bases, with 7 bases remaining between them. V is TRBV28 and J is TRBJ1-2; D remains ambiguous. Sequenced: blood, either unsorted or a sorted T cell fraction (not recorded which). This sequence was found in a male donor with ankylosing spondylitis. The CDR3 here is CASSFMSYGYTF. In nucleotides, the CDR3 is TGTGCCAGCAGTTTCATGAGTTATGGCTACACCTTC.